These 8 T cell receptor beta chains share one sample of origin, sequenced in a study of cytomegalovirus exposure and HLA in healthy donors. Both 60 Vbeta primers and 13 Jbeta primers went into the PCR. Sequencing used immunoSEQ multiplex PCR; TCRdb keeps in-frame clones, though not all of them. The repertoire consists of 110,000 to 150,000 clones, with 70% to 80% occurring once and the leading ten covering about 3.4%. The sequenced sample was PBMCs. The receptors shown here come from a female donor in good health and CMV-seronegative.

The rearrangement joins TRBV7-3 to TRBJ2-1; a weak D match, TRBD2 (5 bases). The CDR3 sequence is 13 residues long. Germline CDR1 SGHTA, CDR2 FQGTGA. Trimming cost V 5 bases and J 9 bases, with 14 bases left between them. Written as DNA, the CDR3 is TGTGCCAGCAGCGATCTGAGGGATACTGAGCAGTTCTTC. Its protein is CASSDLRDTEQFF.

The chain couples TRBV7-8 to TRBJ2-7, with D perhaps TRBD2 (6 bases). Trimming took 1 base from V and 0 from J, leaving 22 bases between them. CDR3 length: 19 residues. Germline CDR1 and CDR2: SGHVS and FQNEAQ. CDR3 nucleotides: TGTGCCAGCAGCTTAGTTGGTCTGCTAGCGACATCGAGCTCCTACGAGCAGTACTTC. It is translated as CASSLVGLLATSSSYEQYF.

The rearrangement uses TRBV6-1 and TRBJ1-5, with 12 bases matching TRBD1. The ends lost 3 bases at V and 4 bases at J; junction bases unmatched: 10. CDR1 MNHNS and CDR2 SASEGT come from the germline V gene. The CDR3 spans 18 residues. Written as DNA, the CDR3 is TGTGCCAGCAGTGATCCGGGACAGGGGGCCCAAGCGAATCAGCCCCAGCATTTT. It encodes CASSDPGQGAQANQPQHF.

The chain recombines TRBV6-1 with TRBJ1-6; D is undetermined. V dropped 4 bases and J dropped 5 bases, with 6 bases sitting between them. Germline V gives CDR1 MNHNS, CDR2 SASEGT. There are 13 residues in the CDR3. CDR3 sequence (DNA): TGTGCCAGCAGTGTGGTAGATAATTCACCCCTCCACTTT. Translated, it gives CASSVVDNSPLHF.

Details on this clone: Other nucleotide sequences from this sample produce the same CDR3. The rearrangement links TRBV7-2 to TRBJ2-7; TRBD1 might be the D (6 bases). This CDR3 has 14 residues. V dropped 5 bases and J dropped 4 bases, with 15 bases sitting between them. Per the germline V gene, CDR1 is SGHTA and CDR2 is FQGNSA. The CDR3 here is CASSPRQGSYEQYF. In nucleotides, the CDR3 is TGTGCCAGCAGCCCCCGGCAGGGGAGTTACGAGCAGTACTTC.

V gene TRBV11-3 combines with J gene TRBJ2-7, with TRBD1 identical over 11 bases. This CDR3 is built from 16 residues. V lost 1 base, J lost 4 bases, and 6 bases stayed unmatched. Germline V CDR1 and CDR2: SGHNT, YENEEA. This chain's CDR3 is CASSLGGGQGAYEQYF. The CDR3 nucleotides are TGTGCCAGCAGCTTAGGGGGAGGACAGGGGGCTTACGAGCAGTACTTC.

The rearrangement links TRBV5-1 to TRBJ1-2; TRBD1 matches 8 bases. The CDR3 is 15 amino acids. Unmatched junction bases numbered 9, after V lost 1 base and J lost 7 bases. From germline, CDR1 is SGHRS and CDR2 YFSETQ. The CDR3 loop is CASSLRLSGGLGYTF. CDR3 nucleotide sequence: TGCGCCAGCAGCTTGAGATTGTCAGGGGGCCTTGGCTACACCTTC.

The J gene is TRBJ2-3, the V gene TRBV7-2; D remains unclear. Germline CDR1 reads SGHTA; CDR2 reads FQGNSA. V lost 8 bases to trimming and J lost 3 bases, with 12 bases between them. The CDR3 runs 13 residues. CDR3 amino acids: CASSPIRTDTQYF. In DNA form, the CDR3 reads TGTGCCAGCTCCCCCATTCGGACAGATACGCAGTATTTT.